The 29 T cell receptor beta chains in this list originate from one sample, sequenced in a study of cytomegalovirus exposure and HLA in healthy donors. This PCR relied on a set of 60 Vbeta primers and 13 Jbeta primers. The protocol was immunoSEQ multiplex PCR, while the TCRdb copy is restricted to in-frame clones and leaves out a portion. The sample consists of over 150,000 clones, approximately 71% of them appearing once. The specimen sequenced was PBMCs. The receptors were sampled from a man aged 45-60 years in good health and CMV-seronegative.

A single count supports this clone. The chain recombines TRBV5-1 with TRBJ2-1, with 12 positions matching TRBD2. The CDR3 has 15 amino acids. Germline V CDR1 and CDR2: SGHRS, YFSETQ. Losses at the gene ends were 0 bases for V and 12 bases for J; bases not matched to a gene: 7. The CDR3 bases are TGCGCCAGCAGCTTGGGGGCTAGCGGGGGGGCCGGGCAGTTCTTC. Its protein product is CASSLGASGGAGQFF.

The genes are TRBV7-2 and TRBJ1-1, with D uncertain. Trimming removed 0 bases from V and 5 bases from J, with 7 bases in between. Germline CDR1 and CDR2: SGHTA and FQGNSA. This CDR3 is built from 13 residues. CDR3 loop: CASSLARGTEAFF. The CDR3 DNA sequence: TGTGCCAGCAGCTTAGCGCGAGGGACTGAAGCTTTCTTT. The full variable domain, in which reference TRBV7-2 and TRBJ1-1 provide the parts outside the CDR3, is GAGVSQSPSNKVTEKGKDVELRCDPISGHTALYWYRQSLGQGLEFLIYFQGNSAPDKSGLPSDRFSAERTGGSVSTLTIQRTQQEDSAVYLCASSLARGTEAFFGQGTRLTVV.

This clone was found once. This chain joins TRBV5-5 and TRBJ2-3, with D maybe TRBD1 (6 bases). This CDR3 is 15 amino acids long. V lost 3 bases, J lost 1 base, and 12 bases lay in between. Germline CDR1 SGHKS, CDR2 YYEKEE (reference sequence). The CDR3 region is CASSYHRERTDTQYF. In nucleotides, the CDR3 is TGTGCCAGCAGCTACCACAGGGAGCGCACAGATACGCAGTATTTT.

This clone showed up just a few times. V is TRBV6-5 and J is TRBJ1-5; 9 nucleotides match TRBD1. The J segment lost 2 bases and the V segment lost 4 bases, leaving 3 bases of the junction unmatched. The CDR3 sequence is 15 residues long. Germline CDR1 reads MNHEY; CDR2 reads SVGAGI. The CDR3 nucleotides are TGTGCCAGCAGTTCCCGGGACAGGGGCAATCAGCCCCAGCATTTT. Translation: CASSSRDRGNQPQHF.

A few counts support this clone. The chain employs TRBV2 and TRBJ2-1; 14 bases map to TRBD2. Looked up from germline, CDR1 is SNHLY and CDR2 is FYNNEI. V trimming: 2 bases; J trimming: 7 bases; junction bases outside the gene matches: 10. This CDR3 is built from 18 residues. The CDR3 protein is CASSENPGLAGEVNEQFF. Written as DNA, the CDR3 is TGTGCCAGCAGTGAAAACCCGGGACTAGCGGGGGAAGTAAATGAGCAGTTCTTC.

This clone was detected a few times. The V and J genes are TRBV19 and TRBJ1-1, with D possibly being TRBD1 (5 bases). The germline gives CDR1 LNHDA, CDR2 SQIVND (reference sequence). With 4 bases removed from V and 6 bases from J, the gap between germline ends came to 6 bases. The CDR3 consists of 11 residues. The CDR3 sequence: CASSRTSEAFF. As DNA, the CDR3 is TGTGCCAGTAGTAGGACATCTGAAGCTTTCTTT.

The V and J genes are TRBV4-2 and TRBJ2-5; D perhaps matches TRBD2 (5 bases). The V gene's germline CDR1 is LGHNA and CDR2 YNFKEQ. The CDR3 covers 15 residues. V was pared by 0 bases and J by 4 bases, with 12 bases between. For the CDR3, the DNA is TGTGCCAGCAGCCAAGATCCCACTAGTGGAGAGACCCAGTACTTC. It encodes CASSQDPTSGETQYF.

The chain recombines TRBV4-1 with TRBJ2-2; D is ambiguous. Trimming pared 0 bases from V and 3 bases from J, leaving 5 bases between. The CDR3 length is 14 residues. Germline loops: CDR1 MGHRA, CDR2 YSYEKL. The CDR3 DNA reads as TGCGCCAGCAGCCAAGAATCTGACACCGGGGAGCTGTTTTTT. Translation: CASSQESDTGELFF.

This chain connects TRBV5-1 to TRBJ2-1; 8 bases align to TRBD1. The CDR3 has 15 residues. The V gene's germline CDR1 is SGHRS and CDR2 YFSETQ. V was pared by 4 bases and J by 1 base, with 4 bases of the junction left unmatched. For the CDR3, the DNA is TGCGCCAGCAGCATACAGGGGGAATCCTACAATGAGCAGTTCTTC. Translated, it gives CASSIQGESYNEQFF.

This chain connects TRBV5-1 to TRBJ2-3; D not certain. Germline CDR1 is SGHRS and CDR2 is YFSETQ. CDR3 length equals 16 residues. Deletions cut 0 bases from V and 0 bases from J, with 11 bases between. The CDR3 region is CASSLVGTTSTDTQYF. The CDR3 coding sequence is TGCGCCAGCAGCTTGGTGGGCACAACTAGCACAGATACGCAGTATTTT.

This clone showed up just once. The chain couples TRBV14 to TRBJ2-7, with 10 bases that match TRBD1. The CDR3 covers 15 residues. The germline V gene encodes CDR1 SGHDN and CDR2 FVKESK. V was clipped by 1 base and J by 9 bases; unmatched bases: 9. CDR3 sequence (DNA): TGTGCCAGCAGCCAAGTCCCGGGACAGGGGCTTGGGCAGTACTTC. Its protein is CASSQVPGQGLGQYF.

The chain recombines TRBV18 with TRBJ2-2; 7 bases align to TRBD1. Germline V CDR1 and CDR2: KGHSH, LQKENI. Unmatched junction bases numbered 6, after V lost 6 bases and J lost 2 bases. CDR3 length equals 15 residues. The CDR3 coding sequence is TGTGCCAGCTCCGCTCAGGGGGACAACACCGGGGAGCTGTTTTTT. Its translation is CASSAQGDNTGELFF.

This rearrangement joins TRBV10-2 to TRBJ2-7, with 9 positions matching TRBD2. V shed 7 bases and J 1 base; nucleotides not matched to a gene: 8. There are 15 residues in the CDR3. From germline, CDR1 is WSHSY and CDR2 SAAADI. CDR3 sequence: CASTRGLAGSYEQYF. CDR3 nucleotides: TGCGCCAGCACCCGGGGGCTAGCGGGGTCCTACGAGCAGTACTTC.

This sequence joins TRBV9 and TRBJ2-3; 16 bases are shared with TRBD2. Germline assignment: CDR1 SGDLS and CDR2 YYNGEE. This CDR3 is built from 16 residues. Trimming cost V 4 bases and J 5 bases; bases outside gene matches: 4. CDR3 loop: CASSTGTSGGGDTQYF. CDR3 DNA sequence: TGTGCCAGCAGCACTGGGACTAGCGGGGGGGGAGATACGCAGTATTTT.

This rearrangement joins TRBV4-1 to TRBJ2-7; perhaps TRBD2 as D (5 bases). V gave up 4 bases and J gave up 4 bases, with 8 bases separating them. This CDR3 has 12 residues. Germline V gives CDR1 MGHRA, CDR2 YSYEKL. The chain's CDR3 is CASSLEGYEQYF. DNA for the CDR3: TGCGCCAGCAGCCTTGAGGGATACGAGCAGTACTTC.

V gene TRBV6-5 combines with J gene TRBJ1-1; D possibly corresponds to TRBD1 (5 bases). The ends were cut back, 5 bases at V and 4 bases at J, with 11 bases in the middle. This CDR3 has 13 residues. Germline V gene data show CDR1 as MNHEY and CDR2 as SVGAGI. The CDR3 protein is CASSRRVGTEAFF. CDR3 nucleotide sequence: TGTGCCAGCAGTCGCAGGGTGGGCACTGAAGCTTTCTTT.

This clone appeared a few times. The same CDR3 also results from other DNA sequences found in this sample. This chain links TRBV4-1 with TRBJ2-7, with a possible D match to TRBD1 (6 bases). CDR3 length equals 14 residues. V was clipped by 4 bases and J by 2 bases, with 12 bases between them. The germline gives CDR1 MGHRA, CDR2 YSYEKL. CDR3 nucleotide sequence: TGCGCCAGCAGCCCCGGCCAGGGGACCTACGAGCAGTACTTC. As protein: CASSPGQGTYEQYF.

This clone was seen just once. This rearrangement joins TRBV4-1 to TRBJ2-5, with 9 positions matching TRBD1. The DNA matches TRBJ2-7 better at its end, which makes the J call doubtful. The germline CDR1 and CDR2 sequences are MGHRA and YSYEKL. The CDR3 length is 15 residues. The CDR3 DNA reads TGCGCCAGCAGCCAACCGGGACAGGGTTATAACGAGCAGTACTTC. It specifies CASSQPGQGYNEQYF.

V and J are TRBV28 and TRBJ1-1; D gene uncertain. Trimming left V 4 bases short and J 6 bases short, with 6 bases between. Per germline, CDR1 MDHEN and CDR2 SYDVKM. The CDR3 runs to 11 residues. CDR3 sequence (DNA): TGTGCCAGCAGTTCCAGATCTGAAGCTTTCTTT. It is translated as CASSSRSEAFF.

The chain combines TRBV5-1 with TRBJ1-6, with D maybe TRBD1 (5 bases). In germline, CDR1 is SGHRS, CDR2 YFSETQ. V was clipped by 1 base and J by 8 bases, with 13 bases between them. The CDR3 spans 15 residues. The CDR3: CASSLSRGGYSPLHF. DNA for the CDR3: TGCGCCAGCAGCTTGTCAAGGGGCGGCTATTCACCCCTCCACTTT.

The chain combines TRBV10-1 with TRBJ1-1; tentatively, D is TRBD1 (5 bases). This CDR3 has 14 residues. The germline V and J ends were trimmed by 6 bases and 1 base, with 12 bases remaining between them. From germline, CDR1 is WNHNN and CDR2 SYGVQD (reference sequence). CDR3: CASSTGKGNTEAFF. The CDR3 nucleotides read TGCGCCAGCAGCACAGGAAAAGGGAACACTGAAGCTTTCTTT.

This clone was detected a few times. The chain uses TRBV7-9 and TRBJ2-5, with D possibly TRBD1 on 5 matching bases. V lost 6 bases, J lost 1 base, and 15 bases lay in between. CDR1 SEHNR and CDR2 FQNEAQ come from the germline V gene (reference sequence). The CDR3 spans 15 residues. The CDR3 here is CASSERQIVQETQYF. The CDR3 region has the DNA TGTGCCAGCAGTGAGCGACAGATTGTCCAAGAGACCCAGTACTTC.

The J gene is TRBJ2-2, the V gene TRBV5-1, with 9 bases identical to TRBD1. Germline V CDR1 and CDR2: SGHRS, YFSETQ. CDR3 length: 14 residues. Trimming removed 5 bases from V and 4 bases from J; junction bases left unmatched: 3. The CDR3 here is CASRGQGTTGELFF. CDR3 coding DNA: TGCGCCAGCAGGGGACAGGGCACCACCGGGGAGCTGTTTTTT.

This chain connects TRBV27 to TRBJ1-4; TRBD1 matches at 11 bases. In germline, CDR1 is MNHEY, CDR2 SMNVEV (reference sequence). After removal of 6 bases from V and 1 base from J, the junction contained 4 bases not matched to a gene. This CDR3 is 16 amino acids long. This CDR3 is CASSRTGGITNEKLFF. The CDR3 DNA is TGTGCCAGCAGCAGGACAGGGGGCATAACTAATGAAAAACTGTTTTTT.

This chain links TRBV28 with TRBJ1-1; no clear D. The CDR3 runs to 14 residues. With 2 bases removed from V and 0 bases from J, the gap between germline ends came to 7 bases. Germline V gene data show CDR1 as MDHEN and CDR2 as SYDVKM. CDR3 bases: TGTGCCAGCAGTTTAAACAACATGAACACTGAAGCTTTCTTT. Translating it yields CASSLNNMNTEAFF.

The rearrangement links TRBV7-2 to TRBJ2-5, with 13 bases lining up with TRBD2. V lost 5 bases and J lost 2; bases outside the gene matches: 11. The CDR3 is 18 amino acids. CDR1 and CDR2 (germline): SGHTA, FQGNSA. CDR3 protein: CASSPRLAGGISQETQYF. CDR3 nucleotide sequence: TGTGCCAGCAGCCCAAGACTAGCGGGGGGAATATCACAAGAGACCCAGTACTTC.

The chain combines TRBV6-5 with TRBJ2-2, with 10 bases aligning to TRBD2. Trimming removed 6 bases from V and 7 bases from J; junction bases left unmatched: 5. Per the germline V gene, CDR1 is MNHEY and CDR2 is SVGAGI. The CDR3 contains 14 residues. The CDR3 nucleotides are TGTGCCAGCAGAACCGGGACTAGCGTCGGGGAGCTGTTTTTT. This encodes CASRTGTSVGELFF.

This chain connects TRBV5-5 to TRBJ2-1, with D possibly TRBD1 on 6 matching bases. Germline V gene sequence: CDR1 SGHKS, CDR2 YYEKEE (reference sequence). V was clipped by 1 base and J by 2 bases, with 10 bases between them. This CDR3 is built from 15 residues. This chain's CDR3 is CASSLSGAPYNEQFF. The CDR3 DNA reads TGTGCCAGCAGCTTGTCAGGGGCCCCCTACAATGAGCAGTTCTTC.

This clone has a single count. CDR3 DNA sequence: TGCGCCAGCAGCCCATGGGGGCGGGGGACAACTAATGAAAAACTGTTTTTT. Residues: CASSPWGRGTTNEKLFF. The chain has TRBV10-1 and TRBJ1-4, with D possibly TRBD1 on 6 matching bases. Germline values: CDR1 WNHNN, CDR2 SYGVQD (reference sequence). The ends were cut back, 6 bases at V and 0 bases at J, with 17 bases in the middle. The length of the CDR3 is 17 residues.